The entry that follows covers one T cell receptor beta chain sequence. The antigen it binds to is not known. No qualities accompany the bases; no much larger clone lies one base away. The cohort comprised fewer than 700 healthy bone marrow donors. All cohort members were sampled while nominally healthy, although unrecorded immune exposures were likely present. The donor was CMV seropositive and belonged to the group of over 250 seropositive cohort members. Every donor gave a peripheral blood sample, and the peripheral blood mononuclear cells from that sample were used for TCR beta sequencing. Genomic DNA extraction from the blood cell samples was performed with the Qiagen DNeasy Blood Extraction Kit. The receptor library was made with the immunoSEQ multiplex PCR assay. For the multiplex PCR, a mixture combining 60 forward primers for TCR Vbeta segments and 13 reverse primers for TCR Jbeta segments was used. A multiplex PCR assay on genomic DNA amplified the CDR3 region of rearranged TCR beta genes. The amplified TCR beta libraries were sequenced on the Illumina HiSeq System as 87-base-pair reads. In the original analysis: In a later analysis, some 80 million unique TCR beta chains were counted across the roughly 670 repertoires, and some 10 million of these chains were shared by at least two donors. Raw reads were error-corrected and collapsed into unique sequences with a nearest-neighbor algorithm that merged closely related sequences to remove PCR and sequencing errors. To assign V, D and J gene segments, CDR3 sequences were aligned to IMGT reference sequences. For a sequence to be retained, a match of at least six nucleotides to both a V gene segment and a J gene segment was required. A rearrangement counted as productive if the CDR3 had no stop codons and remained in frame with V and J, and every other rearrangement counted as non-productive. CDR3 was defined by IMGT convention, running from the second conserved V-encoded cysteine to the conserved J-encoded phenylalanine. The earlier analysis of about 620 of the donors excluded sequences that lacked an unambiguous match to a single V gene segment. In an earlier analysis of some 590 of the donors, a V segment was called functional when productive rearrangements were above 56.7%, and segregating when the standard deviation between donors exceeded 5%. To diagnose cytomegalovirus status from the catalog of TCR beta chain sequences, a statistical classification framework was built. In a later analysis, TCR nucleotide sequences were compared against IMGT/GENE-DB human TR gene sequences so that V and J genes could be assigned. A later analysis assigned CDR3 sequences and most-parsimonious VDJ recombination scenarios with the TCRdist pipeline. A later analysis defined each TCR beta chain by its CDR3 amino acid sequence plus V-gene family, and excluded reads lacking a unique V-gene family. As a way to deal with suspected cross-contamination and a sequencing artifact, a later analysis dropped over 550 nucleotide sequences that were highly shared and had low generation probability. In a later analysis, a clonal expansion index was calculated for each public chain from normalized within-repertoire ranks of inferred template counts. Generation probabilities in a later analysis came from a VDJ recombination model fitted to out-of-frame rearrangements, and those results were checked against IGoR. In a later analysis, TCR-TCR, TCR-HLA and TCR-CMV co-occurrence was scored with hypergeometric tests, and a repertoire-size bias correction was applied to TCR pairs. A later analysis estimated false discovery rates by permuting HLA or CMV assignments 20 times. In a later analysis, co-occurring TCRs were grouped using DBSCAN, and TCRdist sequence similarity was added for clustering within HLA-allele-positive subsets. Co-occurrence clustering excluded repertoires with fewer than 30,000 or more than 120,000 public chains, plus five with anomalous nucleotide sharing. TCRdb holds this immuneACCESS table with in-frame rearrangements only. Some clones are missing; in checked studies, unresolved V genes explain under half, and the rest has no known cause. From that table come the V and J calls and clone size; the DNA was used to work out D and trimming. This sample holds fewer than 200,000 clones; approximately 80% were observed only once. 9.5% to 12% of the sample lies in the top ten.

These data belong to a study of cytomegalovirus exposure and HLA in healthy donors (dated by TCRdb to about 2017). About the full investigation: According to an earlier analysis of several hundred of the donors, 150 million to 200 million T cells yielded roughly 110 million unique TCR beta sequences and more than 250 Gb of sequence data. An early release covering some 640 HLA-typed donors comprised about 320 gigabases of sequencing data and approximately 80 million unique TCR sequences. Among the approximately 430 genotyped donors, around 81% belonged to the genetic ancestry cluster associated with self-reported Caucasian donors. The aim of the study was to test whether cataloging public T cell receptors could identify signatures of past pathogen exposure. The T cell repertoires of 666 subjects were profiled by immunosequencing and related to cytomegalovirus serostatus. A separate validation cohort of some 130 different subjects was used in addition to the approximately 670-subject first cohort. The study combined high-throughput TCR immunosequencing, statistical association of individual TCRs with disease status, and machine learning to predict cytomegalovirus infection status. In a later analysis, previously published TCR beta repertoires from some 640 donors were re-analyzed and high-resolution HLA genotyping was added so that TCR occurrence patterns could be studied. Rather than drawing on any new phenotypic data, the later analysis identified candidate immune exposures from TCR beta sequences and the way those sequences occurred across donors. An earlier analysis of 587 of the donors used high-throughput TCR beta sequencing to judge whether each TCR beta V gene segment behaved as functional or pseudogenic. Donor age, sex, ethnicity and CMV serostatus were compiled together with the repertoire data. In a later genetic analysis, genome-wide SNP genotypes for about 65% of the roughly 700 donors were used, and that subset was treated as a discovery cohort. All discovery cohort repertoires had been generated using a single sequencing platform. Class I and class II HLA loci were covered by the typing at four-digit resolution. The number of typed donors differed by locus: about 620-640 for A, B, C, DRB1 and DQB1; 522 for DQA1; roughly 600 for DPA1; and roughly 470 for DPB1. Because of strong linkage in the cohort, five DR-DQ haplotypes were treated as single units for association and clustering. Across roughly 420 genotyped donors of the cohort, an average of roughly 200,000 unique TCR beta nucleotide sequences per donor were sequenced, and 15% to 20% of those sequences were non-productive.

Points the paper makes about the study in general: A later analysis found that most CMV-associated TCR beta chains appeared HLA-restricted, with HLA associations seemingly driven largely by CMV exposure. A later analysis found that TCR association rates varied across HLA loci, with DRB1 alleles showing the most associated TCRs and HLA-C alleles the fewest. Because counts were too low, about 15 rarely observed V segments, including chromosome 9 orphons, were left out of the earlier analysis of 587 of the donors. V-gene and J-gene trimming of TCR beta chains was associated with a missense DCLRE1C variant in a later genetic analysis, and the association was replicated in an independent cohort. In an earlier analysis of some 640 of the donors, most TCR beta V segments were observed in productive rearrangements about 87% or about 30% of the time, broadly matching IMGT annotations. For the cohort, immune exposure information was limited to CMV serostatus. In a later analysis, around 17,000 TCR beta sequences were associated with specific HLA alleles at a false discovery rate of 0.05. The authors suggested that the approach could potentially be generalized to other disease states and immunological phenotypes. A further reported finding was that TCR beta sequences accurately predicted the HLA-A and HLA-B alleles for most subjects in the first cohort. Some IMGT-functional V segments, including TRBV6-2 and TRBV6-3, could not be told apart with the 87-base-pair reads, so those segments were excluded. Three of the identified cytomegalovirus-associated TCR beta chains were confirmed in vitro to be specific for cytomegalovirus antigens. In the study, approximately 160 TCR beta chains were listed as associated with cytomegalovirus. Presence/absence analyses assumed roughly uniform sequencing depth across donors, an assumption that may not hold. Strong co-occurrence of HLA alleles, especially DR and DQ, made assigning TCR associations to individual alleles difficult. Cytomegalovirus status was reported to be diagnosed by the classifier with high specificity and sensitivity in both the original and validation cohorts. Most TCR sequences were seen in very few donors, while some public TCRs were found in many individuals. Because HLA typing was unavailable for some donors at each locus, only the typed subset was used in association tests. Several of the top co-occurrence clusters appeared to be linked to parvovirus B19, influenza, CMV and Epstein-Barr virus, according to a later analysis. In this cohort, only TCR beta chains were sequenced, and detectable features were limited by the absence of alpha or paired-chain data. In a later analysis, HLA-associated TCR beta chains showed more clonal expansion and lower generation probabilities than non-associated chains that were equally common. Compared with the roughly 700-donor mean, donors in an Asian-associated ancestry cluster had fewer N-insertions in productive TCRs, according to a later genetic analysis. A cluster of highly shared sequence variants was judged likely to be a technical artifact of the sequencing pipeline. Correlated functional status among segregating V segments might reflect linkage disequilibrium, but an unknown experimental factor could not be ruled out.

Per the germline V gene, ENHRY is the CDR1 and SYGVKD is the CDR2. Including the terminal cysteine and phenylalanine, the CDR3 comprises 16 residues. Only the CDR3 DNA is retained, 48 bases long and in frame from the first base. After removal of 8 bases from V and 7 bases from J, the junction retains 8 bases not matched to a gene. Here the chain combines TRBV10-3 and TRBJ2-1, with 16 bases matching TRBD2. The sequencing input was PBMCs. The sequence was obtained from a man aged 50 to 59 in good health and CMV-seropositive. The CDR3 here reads CAIGGTSGGVGNEQFF. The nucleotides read TGTGCCATCGGTGGGACTAGCGGGGGGGTCGGTAATGAGCAGTTCTTC.